Below, 30 T cell receptor beta chains from the same sample are listed, as sequenced in a study of T cells after yellow fever vaccination. TCRdb reprocessed the 5' RACE reads via MiXCR and lists one record per CDR3 protein. The sample carries some 400,000 distinct CDR3 sequences, under 20% recorded once. This specimen consisted of PBMCs, obtained before the yellow fever booster vaccination. These receptors all stem from a man aged 18 to 30 who received the YFV17D yellow fever vaccine.

The J gene is TRBJ2-1, the V gene TRBV7-6; 9 bases agree with TRBD2. V dropped 1 base and J dropped 4; count of bases not matched to a gene: 8. The CDR3 contains 17 residues. Germline CDR1 and CDR2: SGHVS and FNYEAQ. In nucleotides, the CDR3 is TGTGCCAGCAGCTTAGTTTGGGGACTAGCCGGTTACAATGAGCAGTTCTTC. Its translation: CASSLVWGLAGYNEQFF.

The sample holds a few counts of this clonotype. This rearrangement joins TRBV4-3 to TRBJ2-1, with D tentatively TRBD1 (5 bases). CDR1 and CDR2 (germline): LGHNA, YSLEER. Trimming cost V 0 bases and J 5 bases, with 11 bases left between them. This CDR3 spans 15 amino acids. CDR3 in amino acids: CASSQDRWTNNEQFF. The CDR3 DNA reads as TGCGCCAGCAGCCAAGACCGATGGACAAACAATGAGCAGTTCTTC.

This clonotype was seen only a few times. The chain has TRBV20-1 and TRBJ1-2; D is perhaps TRBD1 (5 bases). This CDR3 contains 14 residues. Germline values: CDR1 DFQATT, CDR2 SNEGSKA (reference sequence). V shed 0 bases and J shed 8 bases, with 16 bases lying between them. The CDR3 here is CSARDKRGSGGYTF. The CDR3 DNA is TGCAGTGCTAGAGATAAAAGGGGTTCGGGCGGCTACACCTTC.

The chain joins TRBV7-2 to TRBJ1-6; D uncertain. CDR1 and CDR2 from the germline V gene are SGHTA and FQGNSA. Deletions cut 0 bases from V and 10 bases from J, with 13 bases between. The CDR3 has 15 amino acids. CDR3 amino acids: CASSLAGMAGSPLHF. The DNA for the CDR3 is TGTGCCAGCAGCTTAGCTGGGATGGCGGGGTCACCCCTCCACTTT.

The rearrangement joins TRBV12-3 or TRBV12-4 to TRBJ2-7; 12 bases align to TRBD1. The J segment lost 3 bases and the V segment lost 6 bases, leaving 6 bases of the junction unmatched. This CDR3 spans 15 amino acids. As DNA, the CDR3 is TGTGCCAGCAGCGGGACAGGGGGCTCAGGCTACGAGCAGTACTTC. Its translation: CASSGTGGSGYEQYF.

The chain is built from TRBV4-1 and TRBJ2-5; 9 positions match TRBD2. The CDR3 extends over 16 amino acids. V lost 0 bases, J lost 5 bases, and 7 bases stayed unmatched. Per germline, CDR1 MGHRA and CDR2 YSYEKL. CDR3 DNA: TGCGCCAGCAGCCAAGATGTCGCGGGGGGGCAGGAGACCCAGTACTTC. This codes for CASSQDVAGGQETQYF.

The chain links TRBV11-1 to TRBJ2-7; D perhaps matches TRBD1 (6 bases). From germline, CDR1 is SGHAT and CDR2 FQDESV (reference sequence). This CDR3 is 13 amino acids long. Trimming pared 4 bases from V and 6 bases from J, leaving 13 bases between. CDR3 bases: TGTGCCAGCAGCTACTCGCAGGGGTTCGAGCAGTACTTC. Its protein is CASSYSQGFEQYF.

This clonotype was picked up many times. This rearrangement joins TRBV7-9 to TRBJ1-3; TRBD1 aligns across 8 bases. CDR3 length: 14 amino acids. Trimming took 5 bases from V and 2 from J; bases not matched to a gene: 2. Germline V gene data show CDR1 as SEHNR and CDR2 as FQNEAQ (reference sequence). The CDR3 protein is CASSLQGAGNTIYF. CDR3 in DNA: TGTGCCAGCAGCCTACAGGGGGCTGGAAACACCATATATTTT.

V gene TRBV19 combines with J gene TRBJ2-7; a weak D match, TRBD2 (7 bases). The CDR3 consists of 14 residues. Germline CDR1 LNHDA, CDR2 SQIVND (reference sequence). Trimming shortened V by 3 bases and J by 6 bases, and 15 bases separated the two germline ends. The CDR3 DNA reads as TGTGCCAGTAGTATCGGAGGGGGGGAAGCCGAGCAGTACTTC. Its translation: CASSIGGGEAEQYF.

This clonotype was observed a few times. The V call is TRBV6-1, the J call TRBJ1-1, with D unresolved. CDR3 length: 15 amino acids. V lost 4 bases and J 0 bases, leaving 12 bases between the germline ends. CDR1 and CDR2 from the germline V gene are MNHNS and SASEGT. This chain's CDR3 is CASSGMWVLNTEAFF. CDR3 DNA: TGTGCCAGCAGTGGTATGTGGGTACTGAACACTGAAGCTTTCTTT.

This clonotype was detected many times. The rearrangement uses TRBV7-3 and TRBJ2-7; D is possibly TRBD2 (7 bases). The CDR3 runs to 15 residues. V gave up 5 bases and J gave up 2 bases, with 16 bases separating them. Germline V gene sequence: CDR1 SGHTA, CDR2 FQGTGA. In DNA form, the CDR3 reads TGTGCCAGCAGCCCCAAGGGGGGGCGACCCTACGAGCAGTACTTC. Translated: CASSPKGGRPYEQYF.

The chain couples TRBV12-3 or TRBV12-4 to TRBJ1-2; D might be TRBD1 (5 bases). Trimming left V 7 bases short and J 4 bases short, with 10 bases between. The CDR3 sequence is 12 residues long. CDR3 region: CASTTRGYGYTF. The CDR3 DNA is TGTGCCAGCACCACTAGGGGCTATGGCTACACCTTC.

This clonotype was found a few times. The V call is TRBV20-1, the J call TRBJ2-5, with 7 bases matching TRBD1. Trimming took 3 bases from V and 4 from J; bases not matched to a gene: 5. The CDR3 spans 13 residues. Looked up from germline, CDR1 is DFQATT and CDR2 is SNEGSKA (reference sequence). The CDR3 sequence is CSASRGPGETQYF. The CDR3 region has the DNA TGCAGTGCTAGTAGGGGGCCAGGAGAGACCCAGTACTTC.

The sample holds a few counts of this clonotype. This chain connects TRBV27 to TRBJ1-2, with no clear D. The germline gives CDR1 MNHEY, CDR2 SMNVEV (reference sequence). V was pared by 5 bases and J by 2 bases, with 15 bases between. The CDR3 extends over 15 amino acids. The CDR3 reads CASSPVLGLNYGYTF. The CDR3 DNA is TGTGCCAGCAGTCCCGTTCTCGGGTTGAACTATGGCTACACCTTC.

This sequence joins TRBV6-6 and TRBJ1-2; 9 bases map to TRBD1. The germline V gene has CDR1 MNHNY and CDR2 SVGAGI (reference sequence). This CDR3 region has 15 residues. Losses at the gene ends were 2 bases for V and 2 bases for J; bases not matched to a gene: 3. Written as DNA, the CDR3 is TGTGCCAGCAGTTACGCCGGGACAGGGAACTATGGCTACACCTTC. This encodes CASSYAGTGNYGYTF.

This clonotype was counted between two and nine times. Here the CDR3 reads CASSLGTENIQYF. The CDR3 DNA sequence: TGTGCCAGCAGCCTCGGGACGGAAAACATTCAGTACTTC. The chain uses TRBV5-4 and TRBJ2-4, with D possibly being TRBD1 or TRBD2 (5 bases each). CDR1 SGHNT and CDR2 YYREEE come from the germline V gene (reference sequence). The CDR3 covers 13 residues. Trimming removed 4 bases at V and 5 bases at J, with 10 bases between.

The CDR3 bases are TGTGCCAGCAGCCCAGGCCGAGAAACAGGGGATTACGGGGAGCAGTACTTC. Translating gives CASSPGRETGDYGEQYF. The J gene is TRBJ2-7, the V gene TRBV9; 7 bases map to TRBD1. CDR1 and CDR2 from the germline V gene are SGDLS and YYNGEE. CDR3 length: 17 amino acids. V dropped 4 bases and J dropped 7; count of bases not matched to a gene: 20.

The table lists this clonotype with a few counts. The V call is TRBV27, the J call TRBJ2-1; D gene unclear. The CDR3 loop spans 13 amino acids. V was shortened by 4 bases and J by 4 bases, with 8 bases between the two germline ends. From germline, CDR1 is MNHEY and CDR2 SMNVEV (reference sequence). The CDR3 spells CASSSWAYNEQFF. CDR3 bases: TGTGCCAGCAGTTCGTGGGCTTACAATGAGCAGTTCTTC.

This chain links TRBV5-5 with TRBJ2-1; D gene uncertain. The CDR3 consists of 15 residues. The germline V gene has CDR1 SGHKS and CDR2 YYEKEE (reference sequence). The V end was cut by 5 bases, the J end by 4 bases, with 16 bases between. CDR3 nucleotide sequence: TGTGCCAGCAGTCAAATCACGACAATGTACAATGAGCAGTTCTTC. Translated: CASSQITTMYNEQFF.

The table lists this clonotype with a few counts. The chain has TRBV7-9 and TRBJ2-5; D unclear. The germline V and J ends were trimmed by 5 bases and 5 bases, with 6 bases remaining between them. CDR3 length: 11 residues. Per germline, CDR1 SEHNR and CDR2 FQNEAQ (reference sequence). CDR3 region: CASSGPETQYF. The DNA of the CDR3 is TGTGCCAGCAGCGGGCCCGAGACCCAGTACTTC.

This rearrangement joins TRBV15 to TRBJ2-3, with 11 positions matching TRBD2. Germline loops: CDR1 LNHNV, CDR2 YYDKDF (reference sequence). V gave up 5 bases and J gave up 7 bases; unmatched junction bases: 8. CDR3 size: 15 residues. The CDR3 loop reads CATSGLAGGRNTQYF. The CDR3, as DNA: TGTGCCACCAGCGGATTAGCGGGGGGGCGAAATACGCAGTATTTT.

This clonotype was seen at least ten times. This chain connects TRBV6-4 to TRBJ2-7; D may match TRBD1 or TRBD2 (5 bases each). V lost 8 bases and J lost 5, with 19 bases in between. Germline CDR1 MRHNA, CDR2 SNTAGT. There are 14 residues in the CDR3. The CDR3 DNA follows: TGTGCCAGCCCGACCAGGGAGAGAAAGGACGAGCAGTACGTC. This encodes CASPTRERKDEQYV.

The chain combines TRBV18 with TRBJ2-1; a possible D gene is TRBD2 (6 bases). The germline V gene has CDR1 KGHSH and CDR2 LQKENI. Trimming removed 1 base from V and 12 bases from J, with 13 bases in between. The CDR3 sequence is 13 residues long. The CDR3 region is CASSPHVQAGQFF. The DNA for the CDR3 is TGTGCCAGCTCACCACATGTTCAAGCGGGGCAGTTCTTC.

There are a few counts of this clonotype. The rearrangement links TRBV6-1 to TRBJ2-3, with TRBD2 as a possible D gene (7 bases). Per germline, CDR1 MNHNS and CDR2 SASEGT. V shed 5 bases and J shed 2 bases, with 23 bases lying between them. The CDR3 sequence is 18 residues long. Here the CDR3 reads CASSLLLLGGPNTDTQYF. Here the CDR3 DNA reads TGTGCCAGCAGTCTTCTTCTATTGGGGGGGCCTAACACAGATACGCAGTATTTT.

The chain uses TRBV11-2 and TRBJ2-5, with D maybe TRBD2 (5 bases). This CDR3 spans 14 amino acids. CDR1 SGHAT and CDR2 FQNNGV come from the germline V gene. Trimming shortened V by 5 bases and J by 5 bases, and 15 bases separated the two germline ends. The CDR3 DNA reads TGTGCCAGCAGCCACGGGGTCGCCGGGGAGACCCAGTACTTC. Residues: CASSHGVAGETQYF.

This clonotype was counted many times. The chain is built from TRBV20-1 and TRBJ1-4; maybe TRBD1 (6 bases). The V gene lost 8 bases and the J gene lost 8 bases, with 15 bases spanning the gap. Germline CDR1 is DFQATT and CDR2 is SNEGSKA (reference sequence). The CDR3 length is 12 residues. The DNA of the CDR3 is TGCAGTTTCAGGGGCCTTGGAGAAAAACTGTTTTTT. This translates into CSFRGLGEKLFF.

The chain joins TRBV27 to TRBJ2-2, with TRBD2 matching over 12 bases. Germline CDR1 is MNHEY and CDR2 is SMNVEV (reference sequence). After removal of 5 bases from V and 10 bases from J, the junction contained 11 bases not matched to a gene. The CDR3 covers 16 residues. CDR3 loop: CASSQLAGGLNAELFF. The CDR3 bases are TGTGCCAGCAGTCAGCTAGCGGGGGGGCTCAATGCGGAGCTGTTTTTT.

This clonotype was seen a few times. The gene calls are TRBV7-9 and TRBJ1-1, with TRBD1 as a possible D gene (6 bases). The CDR3 spans 14 residues. V lost 5 bases to trimming and J lost 1 base, with 11 bases between them. Germline V lookup: CDR1 SEHNR, CDR2 FQNEAQ (reference sequence). Here the CDR3 reads CASSPKTGNTEAFF. In nucleotides, the CDR3 is TGTGCCAGCAGCCCAAAGACAGGGAACACTGAAGCTTTCTTT.

The rearrangement links TRBV19 to TRBJ1-2; D is unclear. Deletions cut 3 bases from V and 4 bases from J, with 9 bases between. CDR1 is LNHDA, CDR2 SQIVND, per germline (reference sequence). This CDR3 region has 13 residues. The chain's CDR3 is CASSIPGPYGYTF. The CDR3 nucleotides read TGTGCCAGTAGTATCCCCGGACCCTATGGCTACACCTTC.

This clonotype was found many times. This rearrangement joins TRBV7-2 to TRBJ2-3; 11 nucleotides match TRBD1. The CDR3 has 15 residues. The J segment lost 5 bases and the V segment lost 6 bases, leaving 7 bases of the junction unmatched. Germline loops: CDR1 SGHTA, CDR2 FQGNSA. The CDR3 spells CASRRTGTGGDTQYF. The CDR3 DNA sequence: TGTGCCAGCAGACGAACCGGGACAGGGGGAGATACGCAGTATTTT.